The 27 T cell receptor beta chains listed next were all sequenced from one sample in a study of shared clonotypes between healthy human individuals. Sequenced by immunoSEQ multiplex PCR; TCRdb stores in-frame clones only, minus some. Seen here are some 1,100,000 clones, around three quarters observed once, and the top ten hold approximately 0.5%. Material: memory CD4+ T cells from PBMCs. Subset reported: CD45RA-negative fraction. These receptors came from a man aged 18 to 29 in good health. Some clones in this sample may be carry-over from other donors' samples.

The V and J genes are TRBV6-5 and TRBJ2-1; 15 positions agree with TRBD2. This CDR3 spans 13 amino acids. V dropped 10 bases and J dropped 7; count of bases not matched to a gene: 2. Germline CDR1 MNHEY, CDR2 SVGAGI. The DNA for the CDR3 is TGTGCCACCGGGACTAGCGGGAGGAATGAGCAGTTCTTC. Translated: CATGTSGRNEQFF.

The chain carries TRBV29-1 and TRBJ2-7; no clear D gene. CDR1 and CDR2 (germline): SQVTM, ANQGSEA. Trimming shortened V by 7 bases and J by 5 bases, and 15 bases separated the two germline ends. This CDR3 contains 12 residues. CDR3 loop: CSAGRAQNEQYF. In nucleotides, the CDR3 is TGCAGCGCCGGACGGGCCCAGAACGAGCAGTACTTC.

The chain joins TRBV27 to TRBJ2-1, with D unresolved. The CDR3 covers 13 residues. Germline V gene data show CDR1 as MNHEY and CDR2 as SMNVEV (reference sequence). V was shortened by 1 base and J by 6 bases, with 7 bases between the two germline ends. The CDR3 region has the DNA TGTGCCAGCAGTTTATATGGCCCCAATGAGCAGTTCTTC. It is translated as CASSLYGPNEQFF.

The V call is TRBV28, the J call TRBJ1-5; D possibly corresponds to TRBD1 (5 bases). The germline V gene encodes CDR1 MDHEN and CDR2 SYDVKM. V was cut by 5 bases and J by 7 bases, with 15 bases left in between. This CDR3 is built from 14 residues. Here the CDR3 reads CASSVHGGSQPQHF. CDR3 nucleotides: TGTGCCAGCAGTGTCCACGGGGGAAGCCAGCCCCAGCATTTT.

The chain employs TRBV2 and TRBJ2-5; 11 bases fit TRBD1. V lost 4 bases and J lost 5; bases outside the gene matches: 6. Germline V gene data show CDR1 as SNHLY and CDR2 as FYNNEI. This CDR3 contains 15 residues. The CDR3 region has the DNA TGTGCCAGCAGTGGGACAGGGGGCGTGCGGGAGACCCAGTACTTC. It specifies CASSGTGGVRETQYF.

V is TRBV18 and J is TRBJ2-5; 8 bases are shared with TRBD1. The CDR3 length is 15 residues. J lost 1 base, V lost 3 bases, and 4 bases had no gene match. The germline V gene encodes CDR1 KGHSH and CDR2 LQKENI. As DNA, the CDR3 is TGTGCCAGCTCACCTCAGGGGGCGAGCCAAGAGACCCAGTACTTC. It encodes CASSPQGASQETQYF.

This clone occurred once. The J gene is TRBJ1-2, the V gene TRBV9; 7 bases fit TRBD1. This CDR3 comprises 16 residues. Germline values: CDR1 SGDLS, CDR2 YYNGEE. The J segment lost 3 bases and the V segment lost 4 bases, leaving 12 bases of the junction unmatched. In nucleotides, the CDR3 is TGTGCCAGCAGCCCAGAGGGGGCGGGGGATTACTATGGCTACACCTTC. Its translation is CASSPEGAGDYYGYTF.

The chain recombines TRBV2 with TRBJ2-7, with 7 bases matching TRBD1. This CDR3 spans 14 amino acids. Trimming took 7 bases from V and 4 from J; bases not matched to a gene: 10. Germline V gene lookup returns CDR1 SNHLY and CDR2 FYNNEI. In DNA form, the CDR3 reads TGTGCCAGCACTAAAGCAGGGGGTTTATACGAGCAGTACTTC. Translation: CASTKAGGLYEQYF.

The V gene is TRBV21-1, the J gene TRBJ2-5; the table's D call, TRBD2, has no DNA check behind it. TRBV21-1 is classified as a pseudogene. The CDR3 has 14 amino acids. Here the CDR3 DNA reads TGTGCCAGCATTTCTGAGGCGACCCAAGAGACCCAGTACTTC. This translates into CASISEATQETQYF.

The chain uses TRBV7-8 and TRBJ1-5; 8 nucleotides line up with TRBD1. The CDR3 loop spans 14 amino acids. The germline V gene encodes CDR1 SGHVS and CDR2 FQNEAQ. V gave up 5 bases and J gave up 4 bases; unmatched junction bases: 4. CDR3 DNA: TGTGCCAGCAGCCCGAGACAGGGGAATCAGCCCCAGCATTTT. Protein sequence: CASSPRQGNQPQHF.

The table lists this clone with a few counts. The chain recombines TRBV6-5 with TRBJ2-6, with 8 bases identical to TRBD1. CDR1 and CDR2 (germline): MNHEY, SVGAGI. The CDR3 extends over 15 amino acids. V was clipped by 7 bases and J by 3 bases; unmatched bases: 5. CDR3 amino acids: CASMQGASGANVLTF. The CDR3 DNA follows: TGTGCCAGCATGCAGGGGGCGAGTGGGGCCAACGTCCTGACTTTC.

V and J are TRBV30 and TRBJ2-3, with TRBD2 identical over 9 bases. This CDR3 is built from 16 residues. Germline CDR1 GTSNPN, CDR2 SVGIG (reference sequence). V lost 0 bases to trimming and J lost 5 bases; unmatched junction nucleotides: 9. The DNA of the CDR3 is TGTGCCTGGAGTGTACGGGGCAGTAGCGGGAGAGATACGCAGTATTTT. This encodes CAWSVRGSSGRDTQYF.

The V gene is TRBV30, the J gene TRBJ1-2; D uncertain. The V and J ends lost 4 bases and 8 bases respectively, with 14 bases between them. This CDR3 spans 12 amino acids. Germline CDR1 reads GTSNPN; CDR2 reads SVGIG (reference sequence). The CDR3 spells CAWKRTVEGYTF. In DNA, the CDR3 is TGTGCCTGGAAGCGGACCGTAGAGGGCTACACCTTC.

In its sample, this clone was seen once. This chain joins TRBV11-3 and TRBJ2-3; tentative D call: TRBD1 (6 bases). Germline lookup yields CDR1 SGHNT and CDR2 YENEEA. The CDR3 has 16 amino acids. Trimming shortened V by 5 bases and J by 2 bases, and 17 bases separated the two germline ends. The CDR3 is CASSNPGGQTTDTQYF. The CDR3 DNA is TGTGCCAGCAGCAACCCTGGTGGACAGACCACAGATACGCAGTATTTT.

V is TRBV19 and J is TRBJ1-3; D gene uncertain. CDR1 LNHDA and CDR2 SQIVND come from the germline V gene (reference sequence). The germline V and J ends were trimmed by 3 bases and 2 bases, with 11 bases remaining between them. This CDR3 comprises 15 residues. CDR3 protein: CASSIQVTAGNTIYF. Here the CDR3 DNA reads TGTGCCAGTAGTATCCAGGTTACAGCTGGAAACACCATATATTTT.

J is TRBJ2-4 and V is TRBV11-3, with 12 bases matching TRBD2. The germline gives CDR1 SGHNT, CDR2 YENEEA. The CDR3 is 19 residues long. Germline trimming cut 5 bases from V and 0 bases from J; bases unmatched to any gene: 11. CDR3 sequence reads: CASSPILAGGPGAKNIQYF. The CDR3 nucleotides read TGTGCCAGCAGCCCGATCCTAGCGGGAGGGCCGGGAGCCAAAAACATTCAGTACTTC.

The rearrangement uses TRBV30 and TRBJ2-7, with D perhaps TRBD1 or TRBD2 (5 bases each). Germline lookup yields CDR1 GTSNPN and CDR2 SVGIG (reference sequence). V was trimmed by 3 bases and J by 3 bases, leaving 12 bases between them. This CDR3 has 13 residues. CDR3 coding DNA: TGTGCCTGGAGCCCCGGGGCTGTCTACGAGCAGTACTTC. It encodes CAWSPGAVYEQYF.

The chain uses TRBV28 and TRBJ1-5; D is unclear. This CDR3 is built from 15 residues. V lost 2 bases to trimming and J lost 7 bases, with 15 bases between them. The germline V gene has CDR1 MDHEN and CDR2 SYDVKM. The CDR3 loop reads CASSLDVDGWQPQHF. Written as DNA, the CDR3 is TGTGCCAGCAGTTTAGATGTTGATGGGTGGCAGCCCCAGCATTTT.

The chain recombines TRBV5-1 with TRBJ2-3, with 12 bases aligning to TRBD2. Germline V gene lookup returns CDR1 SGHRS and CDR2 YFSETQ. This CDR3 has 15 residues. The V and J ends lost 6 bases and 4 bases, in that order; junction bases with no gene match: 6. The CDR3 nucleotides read TGCGCCAGCATCCCCCTAGCGGGAGGGGCAGATACGCAGTATTTT. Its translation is CASIPLAGGADTQYF. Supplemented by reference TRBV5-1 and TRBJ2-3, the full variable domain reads KAGVTQTPRYLIKTRGQQVTLSCSPISGHRSVSWYQQTPGQGLQFLFEYFSETQRNKGNFPGRFSGRQFSNSRSEMNVSTLELGDSALYLCASIPLAGGADTQYFGPGTRLTVL.

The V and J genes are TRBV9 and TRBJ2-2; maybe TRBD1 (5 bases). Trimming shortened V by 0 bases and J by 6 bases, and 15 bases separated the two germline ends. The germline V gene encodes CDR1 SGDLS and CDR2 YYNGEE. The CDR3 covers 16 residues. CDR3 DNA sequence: TGTGCCAGCAGCGTAGGGGGCGGAGCAACGGCCGGGGAGCTGTTTTTT. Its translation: CASSVGGGATAGELFF. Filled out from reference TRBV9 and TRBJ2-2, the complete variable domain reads DSGVTQTPKHLITATGQRVTLRCSPRSGDLSVYWYQQSLDQGLQFLIQYYNGEERAKGNILERFSAQQFPDLHSELNLSSLELGDSALYFCASSVGGGATAGELFFGEGSRLTVL.

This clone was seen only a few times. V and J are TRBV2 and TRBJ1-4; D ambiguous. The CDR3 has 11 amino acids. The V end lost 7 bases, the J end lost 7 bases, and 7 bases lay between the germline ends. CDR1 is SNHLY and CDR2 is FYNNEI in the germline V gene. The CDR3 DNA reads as TGTGCCAGCAACTATGCTGAAAAACTGTTTTTT. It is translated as CASNYAEKLFF.

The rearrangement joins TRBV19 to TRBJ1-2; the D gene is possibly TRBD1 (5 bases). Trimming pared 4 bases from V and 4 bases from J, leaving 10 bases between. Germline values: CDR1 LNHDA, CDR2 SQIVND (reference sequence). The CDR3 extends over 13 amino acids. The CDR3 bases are TGTGCCAGTAGTAAGACGGGACTCTATGGCTACACCTTC. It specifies CASSKTGLYGYTF.

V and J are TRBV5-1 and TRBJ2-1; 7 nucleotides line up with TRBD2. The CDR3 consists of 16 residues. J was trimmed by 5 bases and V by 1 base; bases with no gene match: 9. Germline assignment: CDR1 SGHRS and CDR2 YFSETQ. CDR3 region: CASSLRSAGADNEQFF. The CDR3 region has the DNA TGCGCCAGCAGCTTGAGATCGGCGGGAGCAGACAATGAGCAGTTCTTC.

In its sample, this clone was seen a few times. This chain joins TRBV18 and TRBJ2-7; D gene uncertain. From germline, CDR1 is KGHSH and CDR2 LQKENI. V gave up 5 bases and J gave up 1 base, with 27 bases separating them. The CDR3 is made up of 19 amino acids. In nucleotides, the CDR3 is TGTGCCAGCTCAACCCCTTCAGGAGATCCCCGAGTTGGATCCTACGAGCAGTACTTC. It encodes CASSTPSGDPRVGSYEQYF.

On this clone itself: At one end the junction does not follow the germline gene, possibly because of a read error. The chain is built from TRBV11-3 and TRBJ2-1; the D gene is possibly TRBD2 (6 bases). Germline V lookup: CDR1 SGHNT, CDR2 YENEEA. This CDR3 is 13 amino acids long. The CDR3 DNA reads TGTGCCAGCAGCAGTCGGACTACCGGAGAATACATCTTC. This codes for CASSSRTTGEYIF.

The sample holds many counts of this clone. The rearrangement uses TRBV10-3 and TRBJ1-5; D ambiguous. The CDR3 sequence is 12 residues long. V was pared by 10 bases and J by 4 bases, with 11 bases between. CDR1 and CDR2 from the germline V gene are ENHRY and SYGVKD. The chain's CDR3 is CATGVNNQPQHF. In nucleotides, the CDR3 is TGTGCCACCGGGGTGAATAATCAGCCCCAGCATTTT.

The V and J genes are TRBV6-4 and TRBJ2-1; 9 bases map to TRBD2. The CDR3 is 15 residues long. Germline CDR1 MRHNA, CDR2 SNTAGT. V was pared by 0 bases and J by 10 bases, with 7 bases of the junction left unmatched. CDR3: CASSDSAGGREEQFF. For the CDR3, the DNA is TGTGCCAGCAGTGACTCGGCGGGAGGGCGAGAAGAGCAGTTCTTC.